The sequence of this TCR beta chain was determined in a study of T cell repertoires in aging, cancer and after chemotherapy. The overall study: Chronic lymphocytic leukemia patients on fludarabine- or bendamustine-based regimens gave paired samples before and after chemotherapy.

As for this clonotype: No antigen is known for it.

Whole-study results and caveats: Across the chemotherapy interval, each cancer cohort showed higher median generation probability, suggesting thymic rebound.

A mixed TRB-A/B primer pool amplified rearranged TRB by multiplex touch-down PCR. TCRdb called the multiplex PCR reads again in MiXCR, with one record for every CDR3 protein. The table records 1,500 to 2,000 distinct CDR3 sequences, around a fifth of them present only once. TCR beta rearrangements were amplified from peripheral blood genomic DNA. Trimming removed 6 bases from V and 2 bases from J; junction bases left unmatched: 6. CDR3 length equals 14 residues. The sequence came from a human donor with a blood cancer. Sample: blood. The chain recombines TRBV12-3 or TRBV12-4 with TRBJ2-7; TRBD2 matches at 8 bases. CDR3: CASSPSGPAYEQYF. The CDR3 region has the DNA TGTGCCAGCAGCCCTAGCGGGCCGGCCTACGAGCAGTACTTC.